Below are 11 T cell receptor beta chains sequenced from a single sample in a study of shared clonotypes between healthy human individuals. Measured with immunoSEQ multiplex PCR; TCRdb has only the in-frame clones, and not every one. The sample has about half a million clones, almost 80% seen once. Source material: PBMCs. These receptors were taken from a woman between 40 and 50 years old in good health. Some clones in this sample may be carry-over from other donors' samples.

The chain carries TRBV4-1 and TRBJ1-1; D call uncertain. Trimming pared 1 base from V and 8 bases from J, leaving 8 bases between. CDR3 length equals 12 residues. The germline V gene has CDR1 MGHRA and CDR2 YSYEKL. The CDR3 DNA sequence: TGCGCCAGCAGCCAAGTGGCGGGGGAAGCTTTCTTT. Translation gives CASSQVAGEAFF.

The chain carries TRBV7-2 and TRBJ2-3; D is possibly TRBD2 (5 bases). From germline, CDR1 is SGHTA and CDR2 FQGNSA. V lost 1 base and J lost 5, with 16 bases in between. The CDR3 extends over 16 amino acids. DNA of the CDR3: TGTGCCAGCAGCTTAGATAGGAGACGGGAAGTAGATACGCAGTATTTT. Translating it yields CASSLDRRREVDTQYF.

This chain connects TRBV27 to TRBJ2-1; 7 nucleotides align to TRBD2. Germline V gene sequence: CDR1 MNHEY, CDR2 SMNVEV (reference sequence). The CDR3 has 13 residues. Trimming cost V 8 bases and J 7 bases; bases outside gene matches: 8. For the CDR3, the DNA is TGTGCCAGCGGACTAGTTTTTGCGAATGAGCAGTTCTTC. Translating gives CASGLVFANEQFF.

V is TRBV11-2 and J is TRBJ2-2; D may be TRBD1 (5 bases). Germline V gives CDR1 SGHAT, CDR2 FQNNGV. The CDR3 length is 16 residues. Deletions cut 5 bases from V and 5 bases from J, with 18 bases between. The DNA of the CDR3 is TGTGCCAGCAGCGGTAGCCCTACGGCAGGGACCGGGGAGCTGTTTTTT. The encoded protein is CASSGSPTAGTGELFF.

The chain is built from TRBV2 and TRBJ2-7, with TRBD1 matching 7 bases. V lost 6 bases, J lost 4 bases, and 12 bases stayed unmatched. Germline V gene lookup returns CDR1 SNHLY and CDR2 FYNNEI. This CDR3 contains 15 residues. CDR3 protein: CASSKSGGQGYEQYF. The CDR3 DNA reads as TGTGCCAGCAGCAAATCAGGGGGACAAGGATACGAGCAGTACTTC.

This chain's CDR3 is CASSPLGEGQETQYF. In DNA form, the CDR3 reads TGTGCCAGCAGCCCCCTTGGGGAGGGACAAGAGACCCAGTACTTC. This chain links TRBV28 with TRBJ2-5, with 7 nucleotides matching TRBD2. The germline gives CDR1 MDHEN, CDR2 SYDVKM. The CDR3 has 15 residues. V lost 6 bases, J lost 2 bases, and 9 bases stayed unmatched.

The chain joins TRBV7-2 to TRBJ2-7, with 10 positions matching TRBD1. Looked up from germline, CDR1 is SGHTA and CDR2 is FQGNSA. V dropped 1 base and J dropped 4; count of bases not matched to a gene: 4. The CDR3 covers 15 residues. The CDR3 region is CASSLGGQGTYEQYF. The CDR3, as DNA: TGTGCCAGCAGCTTAGGGGGACAGGGGACTTACGAGCAGTACTTC. Full variable domain (missing parts from reference TRBV7-2 and TRBJ2-7): GAGVSQSPSNKVTEKGKDVELRCDPISGHTALYWYRQSLGQGLEFLIYFQGNSAPDKSGLPSDRFSAERTGGSVSTLTIQRTQQEDSAVYLCASSLGGQGTYEQYFGPGTRLTVT.

This clone occurred many times. This sequence joins TRBV9 and TRBJ2-2; 8 bases align to TRBD2. Germline loops: CDR1 SGDLS, CDR2 YYNGEE. The CDR3 loop spans 17 amino acids. V gave up 0 bases and J gave up 1 base; unmatched junction bases: 5. The CDR3 nucleotides read TGTGCCAGCAGCGTAGCTACTAGCGGAATGAACACCGGGGAGCTGTTTTTT. Translating gives CASSVATSGMNTGELFF. The complete variable domain, with remaining parts taken from reference TRBV9 and TRBJ2-2, reads DSGVTQTPKHLITATGQRVTLRCSPRSGDLSVYWYQQSLDQGLQFLIQYYNGEERAKGNILERFSAQQFPDLHSELNLSSLELGDSALYFCASSVATSGMNTGELFFGEGSRLTVL.

The chain joins TRBV19 to TRBJ2-1; 15 nucleotides align to TRBD2. V lost 7 bases, J lost 3 bases, and 4 bases stayed unmatched. CDR1 and CDR2 from the germline V gene are LNHDA and SQIVND (reference sequence). The CDR3 has 16 residues. The CDR3 nucleotides are TGTGCCAGTACTGGGGGACTAGCGGGAGGCTACAATGAGCAGTTCTTC. Encoded protein: CASTGGLAGGYNEQFF.

CDR3 sequence (DNA): TGTGCCAGCAGCCCCCAAACGGGACAGAAGACCGGGGAGCTGTTTTTT. Translation: CASSPQTGQKTGELFF. V usage is TRBV9 and J usage is TRBJ2-2; 7 nucleotides agree with TRBD1. CDR3 length: 16 residues. Losses at the gene ends were 4 bases for V and 5 bases for J; bases not matched to a gene: 11. In germline, CDR1 is SGDLS, CDR2 YYNGEE.

V is TRBV5-1 and J is TRBJ2-5; 11 nucleotides line up with TRBD2. From germline, CDR1 is SGHRS and CDR2 YFSETQ. V dropped 4 bases and J dropped 5; count of bases not matched to a gene: 7. The CDR3 totals 15 residues. CDR3 residues: CASSRDSGRVETQYF. CDR3 nucleotides: TGCGCCAGCAGCCGCGATAGCGGGAGGGTGGAGACCCAGTACTTC.